The 20 T cell receptor beta chains in this list originate from one sample, sequenced in a study of blood T cell repertoires in COVID-19. Here immunoSEQ multiplex PCR was the method, and the copy in TCRdb shows in-frame clones only, minus some. Among fewer than 120,000 clones listed, more than 70% were seen once. The sample comprised peripheral blood. All receptors come from a woman aged 45-60 years with acute or convalescent COVID-19.

J is TRBJ1-5 and V is TRBV6-6, with D tentatively TRBD1 (5 bases). Germline CDR1 MNHNY, CDR2 SVGAGI (reference sequence). The CDR3 is 15 amino acids. The V end lost 0 bases, the J end lost 0 bases, and 6 bases lay between the germline ends. The CDR3 is CASSYSDNSNQPQHF. As DNA, the CDR3 is TGTGCCAGCAGTTACTCGGACAATAGCAATCAGCCCCAGCATTTT.

This chain links TRBV28 with TRBJ2-7; D might be TRBD1 (6 bases). CDR1 MDHEN and CDR2 SYDVKM come from the germline V gene. The V end was cut by 5 bases, the J end by 6 bases, with 20 bases between. The length of the CDR3 is 15 residues. CDR3 sequence reads: CASSAHRALGSEQYF. The CDR3, as DNA: TGTGCCAGCAGTGCTCACAGGGCCTTAGGGTCCGAGCAGTACTTC.

The chain is built from TRBV19 and TRBJ1-2, with TRBD1 matching over 7 bases. Germline V lookup: CDR1 LNHDA, CDR2 SQIVND (reference sequence). The trim removed 5 bases at V and 4 bases at J, leaving 16 bases unmatched. CDR3 length: 17 amino acids. CDR3 residues: CASSPRGDRVSLYGYTF. CDR3 DNA: TGTGCCAGTAGTCCAAGAGGGGACAGAGTGTCCCTCTATGGCTACACCTTC.

The chain couples TRBV18 to TRBJ2-7; TRBD2 might be the D (6 bases). Germline V lookup: CDR1 KGHSH, CDR2 LQKENI. The CDR3 length is 13 residues. Trimming removed 4 bases from V and 6 bases from J, with 13 bases in between. The CDR3: CASSLPAGPEQYF. As DNA, the CDR3 is TGTGCCAGCTCACTCCCGGCGGGACCCGAGCAGTACTTC.

J is TRBJ1-4 and V is TRBV28, with 7 bases fitting TRBD1. The CDR3 has 15 residues. V shed 5 bases and J 3 bases; nucleotides not matched to a gene: 6. Per the germline V gene, CDR1 is MDHEN and CDR2 is SYDVKM. The CDR3 sequence is CASSRGGTANEKLFF. The CDR3 region has the DNA TGTGCCAGCAGTCGGGGGGGGACAGCTAATGAAAAACTGTTTTTT.

The chain carries TRBV3-1 (or the pseudogene TRBV3-2) and TRBJ1-2; the match to TRBD1 covers 7 bases. From germline, CDR1 is LGHDT and CDR2 YNNKEL (reference sequence). V trimming: 0 bases; J trimming: 6 bases; junction bases outside the gene matches: 7. This CDR3 has 15 residues. The CDR3 protein is CASSQDLTGVNGYTF. For the CDR3, the DNA is TGTGCCAGCAGCCAAGATCTCACAGGGGTCAATGGCTACACCTTC.

V and J are TRBV2 and TRBJ1-2, with 9 bases that match TRBD1. The CDR3 loop spans 13 amino acids. CDR1 is SNHLY and CDR2 is FYNNEI in the germline V gene. Unmatched junction bases numbered 7, after V lost 6 bases and J lost 8 bases. The CDR3 reads CASRGDRARGYTF. CDR3 DNA: TGTGCCAGCAGGGGGGACAGGGCACGCGGCTACACCTTC.

The chain links TRBV6-5 to TRBJ2-5, with 10 bases aligning to TRBD2. The V and J ends lost 7 bases and 4 bases, in that order; junction bases with no gene match: 9. This CDR3 comprises 15 residues. Germline-derived CDR1 and CDR2 are MNHEY and SVGAGI. CDR3 DNA: TGTGCCAGCAAACGTGGGGCTAGCGGGAGAGAGACCCAGTACTTC. Translated: CASKRGASGRETQYF.

This sequence joins TRBV19 and TRBJ2-1; 9 nucleotides agree with TRBD2. The ends lost 3 bases at V and 0 bases at J; junction bases unmatched: 9. CDR1 is LNHDA, CDR2 SQIVND, per germline (reference sequence). This CDR3 region has 18 residues. CDR3 in amino acids: CASSIRLAGSSSYNEQFF. The DNA of the CDR3 is TGTGCCAGTAGTATCCGGCTAGCGGGATCCAGCTCCTACAATGAGCAGTTCTTC.

The chain couples TRBV30 to TRBJ2-5; D ambiguous. The ends were cut back, 0 bases at V and 5 bases at J, with 7 bases in the middle. The CDR3 spans 12 residues. The V gene's germline CDR1 is GTSNPN and CDR2 SVGIG (reference sequence). DNA for the CDR3: TGTGCCTGGAGTGTAGCGTGGGAGACCCAGTACTTC. Its translation is CAWSVAWETQYF. Combining the CDR3 with reference TRBV30 and TRBJ2-5 gives the whole variable domain SQTIHQWPATLVQPVGSPLSLECTVEGTSNPNLYWYRQAAGRGLQLLFYSVGIGQISSEVPQNLSASRPQDRQFILSSKKLLLSDSGFYLCAWSVAWETQYFGPGTRLLVL.

This clone was counted only a few times. The V and J genes are TRBV14 and TRBJ2-7; the match to TRBD2 covers 7 bases. The CDR3 covers 13 residues. CDR1 and CDR2 (germline): SGHDN, FVKESK. V dropped 1 base and J dropped 9; count of bases not matched to a gene: 6. The CDR3, as DNA: TGTGCCAGCAGCCAAGTTCTGGGCGGGGGGCAGTACTTC. This gives the protein CASSQVLGGGQYF.

CDR3 protein: CASSRASGSPSYEQYF. CDR3 bases: TGTGCCAGCAGCCGGGCTAGCGGGAGTCCCTCCTACGAGCAGTACTTC. The J gene is TRBJ2-7, the V gene TRBV3-1 (or the pseudogene TRBV3-2); 10 bases line up with TRBD2. The trim removed 4 bases at V and 0 bases at J, leaving 6 bases unmatched. The germline CDR1 and CDR2 sequences are LGHDT and YNNKEL (reference sequence). This CDR3 has 16 amino acids.

This clone occurred once. The rearrangement links TRBV18 to TRBJ1-1; TRBD1 matches 8 bases. V trimming: 3 bases; J trimming: 1 base; junction bases outside the gene matches: 7. Per germline, CDR1 KGHSH and CDR2 LQKENI. CDR3 length: 16 residues. The CDR3: CASSPFTGTGNTEAFF. DNA of the CDR3: TGTGCCAGCTCACCCTTCACCGGGACAGGGAACACTGAAGCTTTCTTT.

The table lists this clone with a count of one. The chain joins TRBV18 to TRBJ2-1; 13 bases are shared with TRBD2. CDR3 length: 16 amino acids. Germline V gene sequence: CDR1 KGHSH, CDR2 LQKENI. Losses at the gene ends were 1 base for V and 7 bases for J; bases not matched to a gene: 4. The CDR3 bases are TGTGCCAGCTCACCACTGTCGACTAGCGGGAGGAATGAGCAGTTCTTC. Its protein product is CASSPLSTSGRNEQFF.

This chain uses TRBV7-2 with TRBJ2-7; a weak D match, TRBD2 (5 bases). Germline V gene data show CDR1 as SGHTA and CDR2 as FQGNSA. The V end was cut by 2 bases, the J end by 2 bases, with 7 bases between. The CDR3 extends over 13 amino acids. CDR3 DNA sequence: TGTGCCAGCAGCTTAAGACTACCCTACGAGCAGTACTTC. Protein sequence: CASSLRLPYEQYF. Full variable domain (missing parts from reference TRBV7-2 and TRBJ2-7): GAGVSQSPSNKVTEKGKDVELRCDPISGHTALYWYRQSLGQGLEFLIYFQGNSAPDKSGLPSDRFSAERTGGSVSTLTIQRTQQEDSAVYLCASSLRLPYEQYFGPGTRLTVT.

This clone appeared a single time. This chain links TRBV6-6 with TRBJ2-4; D is possibly TRBD2 (6 bases). The CDR3 consists of 16 residues. Germline loops: CDR1 MNHNY, CDR2 SVGAGI (reference sequence). V lost 2 bases, J lost 5 bases, and 16 bases lay in between. The chain's CDR3 is CASSYGGMGWENIQYF. Here the CDR3 DNA reads TGTGCCAGCAGTTACGGCGGGATGGGTTGGGAAAACATTCAGTACTTC.

The chain joins TRBV7-9 to TRBJ2-2; 7 positions match TRBD1. CDR3 length: 14 residues. The germline V gene encodes CDR1 SEHNR and CDR2 FQNEAQ (reference sequence). After removal of 5 bases from V and 4 bases from J, the junction contained 4 bases not matched to a gene. Here the CDR3 reads CASSPTGTTGELFF. CDR3 coding DNA: TGTGCCAGCAGCCCGACAGGGACCACCGGGGAGCTGTTTTTT.

The V gene is TRBV7-8, the J gene TRBJ1-1, with 7 nucleotides matching TRBD1. The CDR3 is 13 amino acids. Trimming at V came to 5 bases and at J to 6 bases, leaving 6 bases not matched to a gene. Germline V lookup: CDR1 SGHVS, CDR2 FQNEAQ. This CDR3 is CASSQGQVAEAFF. Here the CDR3 DNA reads TGTGCCAGCAGCCAAGGACAGGTCGCTGAAGCTTTCTTT. Using reference TRBV7-8 and TRBJ1-1 for the parts outside the CDR3, the full variable domain is GAGVSQSPRYKVAKRGQDVALRCDPISGHVSLFWYQQALGQGPEFLTYFQNEAQLDKSGLPSDRFFAERPEGSVSTLKIQRTQQEDSAVYLCASSQGQVAEAFFGQGTRLTVV.

This chain connects TRBV7-9 to TRBJ1-4; 9 nucleotides match TRBD1. Germline V gives CDR1 SEHNR, CDR2 FQNEAQ (reference sequence). With 6 bases clipped from V and 8 bases from J, the junction kept 4 bases outside the gene matches. The length of the CDR3 is 13 residues. The CDR3 protein is CASRSQGAEKLFF. CDR3 in DNA: TGTGCCAGCAGGTCACAGGGGGCGGAAAAACTGTTTTTT.

The gene calls are TRBV2 and TRBJ2-2; 9 nucleotides match TRBD2. The CDR3 is 17 amino acids. Losses at the gene ends were 8 bases for V and 6 bases for J; bases not matched to a gene: 16. CDR1 is SNHLY, CDR2 FYNNEI, per germline. The CDR3 here is CASSRGAAAGGAGELFF. CDR3 nucleotide sequence: TGTGCCAGCTCCCGGGGGGCAGCAGCGGGAGGAGCCGGGGAGCTGTTTTTT. Together with reference TRBV2 and TRBJ2-2, the CDR3 gives the full variable domain: EPEVTQTPSHQVTQMGQEVILRCVPISNHLYFYWYRQILGQKVEFLVSFYNNEISEKSEIFDDQFSVERPDGSNFTLKIRSTKLEDSAMYFCASSRGAAAGGAGELFFGEGSRLTVL.